This T cell receptor (beta chain) stems from a study of T cell changes during pregnancy in multiple sclerosis (dated by TCRdb to about 2019). Background for the entire study: In women with multiple sclerosis, the researchers looked at how the T cell repertoire shifted as pregnancy progressed.

Of note for this clone: The antigen it binds to is not known. Base qualities are not recorded, but no much larger clone differs from it by a single base.

The method behind the library was the immunoSEQ multiplex PCR assay. As stored in TCRdb, this immuneACCESS dataset retains in-frame rearrangements with V and J assigned. A fraction of the clones does not appear; measured against another copy, unresolved V genes explain less than half of the discrepancy, and the remainder lacks a known reason. In all, the sample holds 70,000 to 95,000 clones, and roughly 91% of those were seen once. Around 4.1% of the sample is in the top ten clones. Via the germline V gene, CDR1 is MRHNA and CDR2 SNTAGT. Including the terminal cysteine and phenylalanine, the CDR3 comprises 14 residues. Left in the record is the CDR3 DNA by itself, 42 bases read in frame from the first base. V is reduced by 6 bases and J by 2 bases, leaving a spacing of 13 bases between them.

The sample consisted of peripheral blood, taken in the first trimester of pregnancy. The TCR sequence derives from a female donor with multiple sclerosis, enrolled in a pregnancy study. The sequence is built from TRBV6-4 and TRBJ1-1; the D segment could be TRBD1, given 5 matching bases. In nucleotide form, the sequence is TGTGCCAGCAGGGGAAGGGGTCCTAACACTGAAGCTTTCTTT. It translates to CASRGRGPNTEAFF.